These T cell receptor beta chains were read from a single sample in a study of Graves' ophthalmopathy and Graves' hyperthyroidism. One entry per CDR3 protein results from TCRdb running MiXCR on the multiplex PCR reads. Of hundreds of thousands of distinct CDR3 sequences in the sample, about 38% were seen once. Sequenced input: peripheral blood. The source is an adult man with Graves' ophthalmopathy. Both conserved end residues are part of each CDR3. D genes are given only for firm matches. Rows give clone size only sometimes, using once, few, many, or a class for an expanded clone.

v_call	j_call	d_call	clone_size	cdr3_nt	cdr3_aa
TRBV5-4	TRBJ1-1	TRBD1	few	TGTGCCAGCAGATTATGGACAGGAGATATGAACACTGAAGCTTTCTTT	CASRLWTGDMNTEAFF
TRBV7-2	TRBJ2-6	TRBD1	once	TGTGCCAGCAGCTTGGGGGACAGGGCGAGGACTGAAGCTTTC	CASSLGDRARTEAF
TRBV7-2	TRBJ2-6	.	few	TGTGCCAGCAGCTGGGCGGGGGCCAACGTCCTGACTTTC	CASSWAGANVLTF
TRBV20-1	TRBJ2-2	TRBD2	.	TGCAGTGCTATGGGACTAGTTGGCAACACCGGGGAGCTGTTTTTT	CSAMGLVGNTGELFF
TRBV12-3/TRBV12-4	TRBJ1-2	TRBD1	.	TGTGCCAGCAGCCCGGGACAGCGGGGCTACACCTTC	CASSPGQRGYTF
TRBV10-3	TRBJ2-7	.	few	TGTGCCAGCAGTTTCGAACCTGACGGCGTCGAGCAGTACTTC	CASSFEPDGVEQYF
TRBV2	TRBJ1-3	.	many	TGTGCCAGCAGTGGCGTAAGGCAATACTCTGGAAACACCATATATTTT	CASSGVRQYSGNTIYF
TRBV2	TRBJ2-7	.	.	TGTGCCAGCAGTGACCGGGGTCGAAACTCCTACGAGCAGTACTTC	CASSDRGRNSYEQYF
TRBV20-1	TRBJ2-3	TRBD2	.	TGCAGTGCTAGAGTACTAGCGGGAGGCACAGATACGCAGTATTTT	CSARVLAGGTDTQYF
TRBV19	TRBJ2-2	TRBD1	.	TGTGCCAGTAGTATCAAACAGGGGATCCCCGGGGAGCTGTTTTTT	CASSIKQGIPGELFF
TRBV7-2	TRBJ1-4	.	.	TGTGCCAGCAGCTCGTATCAGGGAACTGAAAAACTGTTTTTT	CASSSYQGTEKLFF
TRBV28	TRBJ1-2	TRBD1	.	TGTGCCAGCAGTTTATGGGACAGGGCGTATGGCTACACCTTC	CASSLWDRAYGYTF
TRBV7-2	TRBJ1-1	.	.	.	CASSLPQRPEAFFGQGTRLEAFF
TRBV29-1	TRBJ1-5	.	.	TGCAGCGTTGCCCCGGGACTAAGAGAGACCCAGCATTTT	CSVAPGLRETQHF
TRBV6-1	TRBJ2-2	.	once	TGTGCCAGCAGTGAACCAGCGGACACCGGGGAGCTGTTTTTT	CASSEPADTGELFF
TRBV30	TRBJ1-1	TRBD1	.	TGTGCCTGGAGCAGGGGGGCGAACACTGAAGCTTTCTTT	CAWSRGANTEAFF
TRBV2	TRBJ1-2	TRBD1	.	TGTGCCAGCTGCTCGGGACAGCGAAACTATGGCTACACCTTC	CASCSGQRNYGYTF
TRBV10-3	TRBJ1-1	.	.	TGTGCCATCAGTGAGGGGGTGGGAGCGGGGACTGAAGCTTTCTTT	CAISEGVGAGTEAFF
TRBV7-2	TRBJ2-7	.	many	TGTGCCAGCAGCTTTTGGCCCGGGGGCGGGGTAGAGCAGTACTTC	CASSFWPGGGVEQYF
TRBV5-1	TRBJ2-5	TRBD2	once	TGCGCCAGCAGCCAAGGGACTAGCGGGGGCCGAGAGACCCAGTACTTC	CASSQGTSGGRETQYF
TRBV19	TRBJ2-7	TRBD1	many	TGTGCGAGTACCGGGACAGGGGCCCCGGCTAAGTACTTC	CASTGTGAPAKYF
TRBV7-9	TRBJ1-2	.	many	TGTGCCAGCAGCTTAGGGGACGACTTTGGCTATGGCTACACCTTC	CASSLGDDFGYGYTF
TRBV25-1	TRBJ2-3	TRBD2	.	TGTGCCAGCAGACCTACTAGCGGGGCTAGCACAGATACGCAGTATTTT	CASRPTSGASTDTQYF
TRBV29-1	TRBJ2-5	TRBD2	.	TGCAGCGCGGCGGGAGGGCCTCGCCAAGAGACCCAGTACTTC	CSAAGGPRQETQYF
TRBV11-1	TRBJ2-7	TRBD1	once	TGTGCCAGCAGCGTTGAATCGGACAGGGACGCATCCGAGCAGTACTTC	CASSVESDRDASEQYF
TRBV11-2	TRBJ2-7	.	.	TGTGCCAGCAGCTTAGCTACCGAGCTGACTACAGAGCAGTACTTC	CASSLATELTTEQYF
TRBV9	TRBJ2-7	.	.	TGTGCCAGCAGCCCGAGGTGGGGAACCTACGAGCAGTACTTC	CASSPRWGTYEQYF
TRBV5-4	TRBJ2-7	TRBD1	.	TGTGCCGGTAGACCCGGGACAGGGACGTTGAACGAGCAGTACTTC	CAGRPGTGTLNEQYF
TRBV11-2	TRBJ2-1	.	many	TGTGCCAGCAGCCCCCTCAGCTCCTACAATGAGCAGTTCTTC	CASSPLSSYNEQFF
TRBV12-3/TRBV12-4	TRBJ1-2	.	few	TGTGCCAGCAGTTTAGCACGGGGTCAGTTGGGTTTTTCATCGGGTGGCTACACCTTC	CASSLARGQLGFSSGGYTF
TRBV5-4	TRBJ1-2	.	.	TGTGCCACTAAGGGGGGGGCTAACTATGGCTACACCTTC	CATKGGANYGYTF
TRBV9	TRBJ2-2	.	few	TGTGCCAGCAGGCCCGGGACTTACACCGGGGAGCTGTTTTTT	CASRPGTYTGELFF
TRBV7-8	TRBJ2-5	.	.	TGTGCCAGCAGTTTTGTAGGGGAGACCCAGTACTTC	CASSFVGETQYF
TRBV5-4	TRBJ2-7	TRBD1	many	TGTGCCAGCAGCCGGGGACAGGCGTCCTACGAGCAGTACTTC	CASSRGQASYEQYF
TRBV29-1	TRBJ2-7	.	many	TGCAGCGTTGTTGTCCTTTCCATCTCCTACTTC	CSVVVLSISYF
TRBV7-3	TRBJ1-2	.	.	TGTGCCAGCAGCCCCTCCGGACAGCTTTTCACCTTC	CASSPSGQLFTF
TRBV7-9	TRBJ1-2	.	many	TGTGCCAGCAGCTCCGTCACAGTTTTCTACACCTTC	CASSSVTVFYTF
TRBV7-9	TRBJ2-2	TRBD1	many	TGTGCCAGCAGCTTCACTCGGACAGGGCTTAACACCGGGGAGCTGTTTTTT	CASSFTRTGLNTGELFF
TRBV7-2	TRBJ1-2	TRBD1	.	TGTGCCAGCAGCTTTAATCCCGGGACAGGTTATGGCTACACCTTC	CASSFNPGTGYGYTF
TRBV20-1	TRBJ2-3	.	.	TGCAGTGCTAGGGCAGCTTTGAGCACAGATACGCAGTATTTT	CSARAALSTDTQYF
TRBV12-3/TRBV12-4	TRBJ1-3	.	.	TGTGCCAGCAGTCTTAACCTCGGAGGGACCGTCCGGAACACCATATATTTT	CASSLNLGGTVRNTIYF
TRBV10-3	TRBJ2-3	TRBD1	many	TGTGCCATCAGTAGACAGGGGGCTAGCACAGATACGCAGTATTTT	CAISRQGASTDTQYF
TRBV20-1	TRBJ2-7	.	many	TGCAGTGCTAGAGATGGCCACACCTCCTACGAGCAGTACTTC	CSARDGHTSYEQYF
TRBV7-9	TRBJ2-7	.	many	TGTGCCAGCAGCGCCAGGCGGACAAGGGACTACGAGCAGTACTTC	CASSARRTRDYEQYF
TRBV20-1	TRBJ1-2	.	.	TGCAGTGCAGGGACAACACCCGGGTATGGCTACACCTTC	CSAGTTPGYGYTF
TRBV12-3/TRBV12-4	TRBJ1-2	TRBD1	many	TGTGCCAGCAGTTTGGACAGGGCTAGGGGCTACACCTTC	CASSLDRARGYTF
TRBV4-3	TRBJ1-6	.	few	TGCGCCAGCAGCCAAGATAAAAGGGGCGCATCTTCACCCCTCCACTTT	CASSQDKRGASSPLHF
TRBV11-3	TRBJ1-1	TRBD1	.	TGTGCCAGCAGCCAGGGACAGCGGGTGACTGAAGCTTTCTTT	CASSQGQRVTEAFF
TRBV2	TRBJ1-5	.	.	TGTGCCAGCAGGCGACGGGATAGCAATCAGCCCCAGCATTTT	CASRRRDSNQPQHF